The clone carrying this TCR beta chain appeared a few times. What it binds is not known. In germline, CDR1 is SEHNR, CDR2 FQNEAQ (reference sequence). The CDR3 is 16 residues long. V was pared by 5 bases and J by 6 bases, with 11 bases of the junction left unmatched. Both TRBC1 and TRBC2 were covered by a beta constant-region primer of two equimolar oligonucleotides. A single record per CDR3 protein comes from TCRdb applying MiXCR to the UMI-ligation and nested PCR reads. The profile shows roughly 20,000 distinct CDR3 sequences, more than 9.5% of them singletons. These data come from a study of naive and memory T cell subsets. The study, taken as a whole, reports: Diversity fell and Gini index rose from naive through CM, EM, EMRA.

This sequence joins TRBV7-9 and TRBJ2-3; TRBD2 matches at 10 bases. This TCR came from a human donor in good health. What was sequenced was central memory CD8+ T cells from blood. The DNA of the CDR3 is TGTGCCAGCAGCCGTAGAGCGGGAGGGCCTAAGGATACGCAGTATTTT. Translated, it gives CASSRRAGGPKDTQYF.